A selection of T cell receptor beta chains follows, all from one sample in a study of naive and memory T cell subsets. TCRdb fed the UMI-ligation and nested PCR reads into MiXCR, producing one record per CDR3 protein. This table has around 130,000 distinct CDR3 sequences, around 35% appearing once. The sample comprised central memory CD4+ T cells from blood. The receptor source for this set is a human donor in good health. Each CDR3 is given with its conserved first and last residue.

>TRBJ2-1|14|TRBV7-9
CASSPGQGFNEQFF
>TRBJ2-1|15|TRBV5-1
CASSLPSDSYNEQFF
>TRBJ2-1|16|TRBV6-1
CASSENLAGYYNEQFF
>TRBJ2-7|14|TRBV25-1
CASSATGPNGEQYF
>TRBJ2-1|12|TRBV6-6
CASSDTGGEQFF
>TRBJ2-3|14|TRBV18
CASSLAASTDTQYF
>TRBJ2-4|16|TRBV12-3/TRBV12-4
CASSLVRSLAKNIQYF
>TRBJ1-2|12|TRBV5-1
CASSWGAYGYTF
>TRBJ2-2|16|TRBV5-4
CASSYGTGGGTGELFF
>TRBJ2-4|16|TRBV28
CASSRRGIGRADIQYF
>TRBJ1-1|15|TRBV6-1
CASSEAGTGSRKAFF
>TRBJ2-5|14|TRBV29-1
CSVEGRGIRQAQYF
>TRBJ2-1|13|TRBV12-3/TRBV12-4
CASGGGRGYEQFF
>TRBJ2-3|10|TRBV29-1
CSGLTDTQYF
>TRBJ1-3|15|TRBV20-1
CSARVPGQGYPTIYF
>TRBJ2-3|13|TRBV7-9
CASSISGGDTQYF
>TRBJ2-7|15|TRBV12-3/TRBV12-4
CASSFPSGGPYEQYF
>TRBJ2-1|16|TRBV24-1
CATSDQHILGHNEQFF
>TRBJ2-7|15|TRBV5-1
CASKLPGQTWNEQYF
>TRBJ1-1|11|TRBV29-1
CSTGRNTEAFF
>TRBJ2-7|16|TRBV6-2/TRBV6-3
CASSYSPRDRAYEQYF